These 2 T cell receptor beta chains share one sample of origin, sequenced in a study of technical replicates of blood from a few donors. Method: immunoSEQ multiplex PCR; TCRdb's copy keeps in-frame clones and lacks some. The sample yields approximately 50,000 clones, around 94% seen once. The specimen was T cells isolated from PBMCs. The receptor source for this set is a human donor in good health.

In this sample, this clone turned up a few times. The V gene is TRBV6-5, the J gene TRBJ1-1; 8 bases are a match to TRBD1. Germline assignment: CDR1 MNHEY and CDR2 SVGAGI. Trimming at V came to 6 bases and at J to 4 bases, leaving 4 bases not matched to a gene. The CDR3 is made up of 13 amino acids. This CDR3 reads CASRYTGGTEAFF. CDR3 bases: TGTGCCAGCAGATATACAGGGGGCACTGAAGCTTTCTTT.

This sequence joins TRBV14 and TRBJ1-3; the D is unclear. CDR1 is SGHDN and CDR2 is FVKESK in the germline V gene. The V end was cut by 4 bases, the J end by 7 bases, with 11 bases between. The CDR3 is made up of 13 amino acids. This chain's CDR3 is CASSPTNLNTIYF. In nucleotides, the CDR3 is TGTGCCAGCAGCCCTACTAACCTGAACACCATATATTTT.